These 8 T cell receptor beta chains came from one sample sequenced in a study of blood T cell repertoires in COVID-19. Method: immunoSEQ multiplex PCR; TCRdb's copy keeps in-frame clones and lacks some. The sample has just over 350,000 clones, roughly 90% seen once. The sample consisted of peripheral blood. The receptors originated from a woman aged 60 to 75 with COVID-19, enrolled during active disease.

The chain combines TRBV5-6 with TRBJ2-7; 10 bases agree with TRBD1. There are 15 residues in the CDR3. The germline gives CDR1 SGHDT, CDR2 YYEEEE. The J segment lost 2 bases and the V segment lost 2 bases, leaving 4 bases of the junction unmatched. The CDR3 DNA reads TGTGCCAGCAGCTTCCGGGACAGGGGAACCTACGAGCAGTACTTC. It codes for CASSFRDRGTYEQYF.

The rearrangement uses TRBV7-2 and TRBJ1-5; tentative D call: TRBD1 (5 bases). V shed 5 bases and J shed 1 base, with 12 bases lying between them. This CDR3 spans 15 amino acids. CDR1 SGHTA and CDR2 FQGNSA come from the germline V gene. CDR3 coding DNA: TGTGCCAGCAGCGTCCAGGGCGGAAGCAATCAGCCCCAGCATTTT. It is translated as CASSVQGGSNQPQHF.

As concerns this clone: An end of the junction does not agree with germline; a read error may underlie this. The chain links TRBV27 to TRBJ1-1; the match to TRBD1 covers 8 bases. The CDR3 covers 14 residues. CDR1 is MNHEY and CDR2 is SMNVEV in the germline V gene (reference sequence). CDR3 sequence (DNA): TGTGCCAGCAGTCTCCGACAGGGGTACACTGAGGCTTTCTTT. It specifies CASSLRQGYTEAFF.

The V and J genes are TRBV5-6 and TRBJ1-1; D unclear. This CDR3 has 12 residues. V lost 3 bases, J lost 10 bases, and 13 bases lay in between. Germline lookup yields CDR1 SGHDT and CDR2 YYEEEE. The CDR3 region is CASSSQEVGAFF. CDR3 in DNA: TGTGCCAGCAGCTCACAAGAGGTTGGAGCTTTCTTT. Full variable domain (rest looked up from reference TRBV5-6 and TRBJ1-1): DAGVTQSPTHLIKTRGQQVTLRCSPKSGHDTVSWYQQALGQGPQFIFQYYEEEERQRGNFPDRFSGHQFPNYSSELNVNALLLGDSALYLCASSSQEVGAFFGQGTRLTVV.

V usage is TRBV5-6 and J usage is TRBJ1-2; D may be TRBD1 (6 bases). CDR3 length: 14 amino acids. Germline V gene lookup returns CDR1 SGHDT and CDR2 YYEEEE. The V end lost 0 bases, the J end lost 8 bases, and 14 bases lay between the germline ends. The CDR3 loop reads CASSLGQGINGYTF. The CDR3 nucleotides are TGTGCCAGCAGCTTGGGGCAGGGGATCAACGGCTACACCTTC.

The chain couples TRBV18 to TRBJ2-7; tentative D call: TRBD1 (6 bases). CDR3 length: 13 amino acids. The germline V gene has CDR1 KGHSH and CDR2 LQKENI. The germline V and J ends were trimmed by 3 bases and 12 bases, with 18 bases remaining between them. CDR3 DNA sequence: TGTGCCAGCTCACCGAAGACAGGTGGCGGTGGGTACTTC. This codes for CASSPKTGGGGYF.

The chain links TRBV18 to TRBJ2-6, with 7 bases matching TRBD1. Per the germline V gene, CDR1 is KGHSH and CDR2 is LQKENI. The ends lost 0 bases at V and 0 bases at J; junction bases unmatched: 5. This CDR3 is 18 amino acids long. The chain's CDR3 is CASSPPRGRSSGANVLTF. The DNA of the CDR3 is TGTGCCAGCTCACCACCGAGGGGGCGCAGCTCTGGGGCCAACGTCCTGACTTTC.

The CDR3 reads CASSRGPINEKLFF. The CDR3 nucleotides read TGTGCCAGCTCACGCGGGCCGATTAATGAAAAACTGTTTTTT. The chain joins TRBV18 to TRBJ1-4; no firm D call. Germline values: CDR1 KGHSH, CDR2 LQKENI. The CDR3 has 14 amino acids. Trimming removed 4 bases at V and 4 bases at J, with 10 bases between.